What follows are 10 T cell receptor beta chains derived from one specimen sequenced in a study of a mutant IDH1 vaccine in newly diagnosed glioma. Time point reported: week 11, during vaccination. Doses of 300 ug of mutant IDH1 20-mer peptide were given with topical imiquimod. These receptors have no known antigen. Assay: immunoSEQ multiplex PCR; the TCRdb copy retains only in-frame clones and omits some. Among approximately 40,000 clones listed, around 84% were seen once. The starting material was PBMCs, obtained from a glioma patient whose treatment included an IDH1 peptide vaccine. The source is a man between 40 and 49 years old with glioma.

The V gene is TRBV27, the J gene TRBJ2-7; possible D gene TRBD2, 5 bases. Germline CDR1 is MNHEY and CDR2 is SMNVEV (reference sequence). With 9 bases removed from V and 1 base from J, the gap between germline ends came to 22 bases. This CDR3 region has 16 residues. The CDR3 reads CASRRVGRLRSYEQYF. CDR3 bases: TGTGCCAGTCGGCGGGTAGGAAGGTTACGGTCCTACGAGCAGTACTTC.

This chain links TRBV21-1 with TRBJ1-2. TRBV21-1 is a known pseudogene. The CDR3 runs to 17 residues. The CDR3, as DNA: TGTGCCAGCAGCAAAAGAGGTCGGCAGGCCCGCGCGAGGGGCTACACCTTC. It is translated as CASSKRGRQARARGYTF.

The CDR3 nucleotides are TGTGCCAGCAGCCAAGCCGCTGGTCGGGGAGTAAGCGGGGAGCTGTTTTTT. This translates into CASSQAAGRGVSGELFF. J is TRBJ2-2 and V is TRBV4-2; tentatively, D is TRBD2 (5 bases). This CDR3 contains 17 residues. Per the germline V gene, CDR1 is LGHNA and CDR2 is YNFKEQ. V lost 1 base, J lost 7 bases, and 19 bases lay in between.

This chain's CDR3 is CATSTDRVLVAGELFF. The CDR3 nucleotides are TGTGCCACCAGCACCGACAGGGTATTGGTCGCCGGGGAGCTGTTTTTT. The chain couples TRBV15 to TRBJ2-2; TRBD1 matches 7 bases. This CDR3 contains 16 residues. Per germline, CDR1 LNHNV and CDR2 YYDKDF (reference sequence). V trimming: 4 bases; J trimming: 6 bases; junction bases outside the gene matches: 11.

The chain uses TRBV6-1 and TRBJ2-4, with D possibly being TRBD2 (6 bases). Trimming removed 4 bases from V and 7 bases from J, with 20 bases in between. Germline V CDR1 and CDR2: MNHNS, SASEGT. The CDR3 has 16 residues. Here the CDR3 reads CASSGGLADGRNIQYF. In DNA, the CDR3 is TGTGCCAGCAGTGGAGGATTAGCGGATGGTAGGAACATTCAGTACTTC.

The V gene is TRBV4-1, the J gene TRBJ2-6; D is ambiguous. Germline CDR1 and CDR2: MGHRA and YSYEKL. The CDR3 contains 15 residues. Deletions cut 4 bases from V and 0 bases from J, with 7 bases between. CDR3 in amino acids: CASSLIHSGANVLTF. CDR3 DNA: TGCGCCAGCAGCCTAATCCACTCTGGGGCCAACGTCCTGACTTTC.

The J gene is TRBJ2-3, the V gene TRBV18; D gene uncertain. V shed 0 bases and J shed 1 base, with 8 bases lying between them. Germline V CDR1 and CDR2: KGHSH, LQKENI. The CDR3 covers 15 residues. The CDR3 sequence: CASSPPYKRTDTQYF. The DNA for the CDR3 is TGTGCCAGCTCACCACCGTACAAACGCACAGATACGCAGTATTTT.

This chain uses TRBV7-9 with TRBJ1-1, with D unresolved. Per the germline V gene, CDR1 is SEHNR and CDR2 is FQNEAQ (reference sequence). Trimming shortened V by 5 bases and J by 6 bases, and 7 bases separated the two germline ends. The CDR3 contains 11 residues. The DNA for the CDR3 is TGTGCCAGCAGCCGCACATCTGAAGCTTTCTTT. Protein sequence: CASSRTSEAFF.

The chain recombines TRBV6-4 with TRBJ2-3; D gene unclear. This CDR3 has 14 residues. Trimming pared 2 bases from V and 1 base from J, leaving 7 bases between. Germline V gene data show CDR1 as MRHNA and CDR2 as SNTAGT. CDR3 nucleotides: TGTGCCAGCAGTGACGTGGGTGGCACAGATACGCAGTATTTT. Translating gives CASSDVGGTDTQYF.

This clone has a handful of counts. The chain joins TRBV6-5 to TRBJ1-3; D is unclear. The V end lost 5 bases, the J end lost 7 bases, and 9 bases lay between the germline ends. The length of the CDR3 is 12 residues. CDR1 is MNHEY and CDR2 is SVGAGI in the germline V gene. The CDR3 DNA reads TGTGCCAGCAGTACCGTGGGGAACACCATATATTTT. Translated, it gives CASSTVGNTIYF.